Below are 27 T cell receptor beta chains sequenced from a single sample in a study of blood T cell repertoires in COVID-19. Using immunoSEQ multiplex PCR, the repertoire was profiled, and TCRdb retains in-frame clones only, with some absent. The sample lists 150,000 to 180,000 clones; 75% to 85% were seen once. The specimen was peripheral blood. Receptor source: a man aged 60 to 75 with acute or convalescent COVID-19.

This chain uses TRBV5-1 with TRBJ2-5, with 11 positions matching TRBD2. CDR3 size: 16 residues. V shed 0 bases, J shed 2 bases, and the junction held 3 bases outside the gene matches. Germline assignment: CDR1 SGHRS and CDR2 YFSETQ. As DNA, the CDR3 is TGCGCCAGCAGCTTGGTAGCGGGAGGGGGGCAAGAGACCCAGTACTTC. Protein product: CASSLVAGGGQETQYF. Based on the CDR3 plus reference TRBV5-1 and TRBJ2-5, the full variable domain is KAGVTQTPRYLIKTRGQQVTLSCSPISGHRSVSWYQQTPGQGLQFLFEYFSETQRNKGNFPGRFSGRQFSNSRSEMNVSTLELGDSALYLCASSLVAGGGQETQYFGPGTRLLVL.

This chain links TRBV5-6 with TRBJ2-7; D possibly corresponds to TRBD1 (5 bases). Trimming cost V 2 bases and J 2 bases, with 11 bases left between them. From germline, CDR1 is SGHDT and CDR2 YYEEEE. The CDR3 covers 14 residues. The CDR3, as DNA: TGTGCCAGCAGCTTCTTAGGCAGGGCCTACGAGCAGTACTTC. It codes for CASSFLGRAYEQYF. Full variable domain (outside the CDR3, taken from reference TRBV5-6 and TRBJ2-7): DAGVTQSPTHLIKTRGQQVTLRCSPKSGHDTVSWYQQALGQGPQFIFQYYEEEERQRGNFPDRFSGHQFPNYSSELNVNALLLGDSALYLCASSFLGRAYEQYFGPGTRLTVT.

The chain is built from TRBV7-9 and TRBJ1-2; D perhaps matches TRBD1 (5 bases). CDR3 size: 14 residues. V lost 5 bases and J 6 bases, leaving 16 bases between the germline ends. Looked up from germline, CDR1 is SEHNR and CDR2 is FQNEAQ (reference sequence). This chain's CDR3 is CASSPSRGLNGYTF. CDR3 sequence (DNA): TGTGCCAGCAGCCCCAGCCGGGGACTGAATGGCTACACCTTC.

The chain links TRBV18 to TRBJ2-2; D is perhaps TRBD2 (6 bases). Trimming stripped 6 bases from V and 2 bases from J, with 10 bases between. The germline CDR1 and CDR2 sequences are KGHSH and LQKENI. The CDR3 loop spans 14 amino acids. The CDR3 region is CASSRDFNTGELFF. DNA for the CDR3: TGTGCCAGCTCGAGGGACTTTAACACCGGGGAGCTGTTTTTT.

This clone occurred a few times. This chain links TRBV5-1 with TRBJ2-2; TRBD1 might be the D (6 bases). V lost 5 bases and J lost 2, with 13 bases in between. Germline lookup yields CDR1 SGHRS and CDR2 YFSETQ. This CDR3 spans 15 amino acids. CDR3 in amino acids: CASSTGILNTGELFF. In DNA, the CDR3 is TGCGCCAGCAGTACAGGGATCCTTAACACCGGGGAGCTGTTTTTT.

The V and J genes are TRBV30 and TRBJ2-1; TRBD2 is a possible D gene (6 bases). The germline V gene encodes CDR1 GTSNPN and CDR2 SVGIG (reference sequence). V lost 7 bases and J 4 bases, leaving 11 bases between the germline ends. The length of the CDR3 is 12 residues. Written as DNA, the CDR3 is TGTGCCTTGGGCCGGGGGTACAATGAGCAGTTCTTC. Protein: CALGRGYNEQFF.

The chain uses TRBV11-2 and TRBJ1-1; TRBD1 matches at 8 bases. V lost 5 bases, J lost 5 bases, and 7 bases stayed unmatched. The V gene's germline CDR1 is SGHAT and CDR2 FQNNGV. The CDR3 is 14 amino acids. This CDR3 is CASSPGGAKTEAFF. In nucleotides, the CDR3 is TGTGCCAGCAGCCCAGGGGGCGCCAAGACTGAAGCTTTCTTT.

CDR3 protein: CASSPQGAGYNSPLHF. Written as DNA, the CDR3 is TGTGCCAGCAGCCCGCAGGGGGCCGGCTATAATTCACCCCTCCACTTT. The chain employs TRBV3-1 (or the pseudogene TRBV3-2) and TRBJ1-6; TRBD1 agrees at 8 bases. After removal of 4 bases from V and 3 bases from J, the junction contained 5 bases not matched to a gene. In germline, CDR1 is LGHDT, CDR2 YNNKEL (reference sequence). The CDR3 has 16 residues.

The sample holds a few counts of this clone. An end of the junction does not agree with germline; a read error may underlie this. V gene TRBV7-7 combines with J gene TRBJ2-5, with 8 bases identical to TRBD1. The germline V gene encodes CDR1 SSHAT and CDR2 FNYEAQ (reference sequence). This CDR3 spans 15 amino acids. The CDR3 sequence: CASSLGDRNQETQYF. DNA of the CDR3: TGTGCTAGCAGCTTAGGGGACAGGAACCAAGAGACCCAGTACTTC.

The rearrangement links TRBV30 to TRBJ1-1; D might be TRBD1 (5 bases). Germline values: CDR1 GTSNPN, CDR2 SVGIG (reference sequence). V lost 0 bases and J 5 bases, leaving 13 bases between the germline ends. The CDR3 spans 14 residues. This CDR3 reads CAWSVRGRGTEAFF. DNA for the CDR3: TGTGCCTGGAGTGTACGCGGCCGGGGGACTGAAGCTTTCTTT.

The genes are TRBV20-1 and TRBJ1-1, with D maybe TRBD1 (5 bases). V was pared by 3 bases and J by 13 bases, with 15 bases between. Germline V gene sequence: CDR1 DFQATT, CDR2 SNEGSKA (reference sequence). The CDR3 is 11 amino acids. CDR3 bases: TGCAGTGCTAGGAAGCAGGGAACGGGTTTCTTT. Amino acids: CSARKQGTGFF.

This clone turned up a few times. The CDR3 DNA follows: TGTGCCAGCAGCCGCGTTCTAGCGGTCTACAATGAGCAGTTCTTC. It encodes CASSRVLAVYNEQFF. V gene TRBV3-1 (or the pseudogene TRBV3-2) combines with J gene TRBJ2-1, with TRBD2 matching over 7 bases. Germline values: CDR1 LGHDT, CDR2 YNNKEL (reference sequence). V shed 4 bases and J 3 bases; nucleotides not matched to a gene: 6. CDR3 length equals 15 residues.

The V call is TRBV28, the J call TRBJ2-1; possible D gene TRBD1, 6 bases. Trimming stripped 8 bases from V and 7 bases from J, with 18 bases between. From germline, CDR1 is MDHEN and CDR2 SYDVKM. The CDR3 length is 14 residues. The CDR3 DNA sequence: TGTGCCAGCCGCAGGGGTTTGGTCGGGAATGAGCAGTTCTTC. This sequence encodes CASRRGLVGNEQFF.

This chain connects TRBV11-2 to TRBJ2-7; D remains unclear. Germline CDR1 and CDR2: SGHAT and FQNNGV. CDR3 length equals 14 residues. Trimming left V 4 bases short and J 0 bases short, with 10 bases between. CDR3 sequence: CASSSLGYSYEQYF. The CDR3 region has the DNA TGTGCCAGCAGCTCGCTAGGATACTCCTACGAGCAGTACTTC.

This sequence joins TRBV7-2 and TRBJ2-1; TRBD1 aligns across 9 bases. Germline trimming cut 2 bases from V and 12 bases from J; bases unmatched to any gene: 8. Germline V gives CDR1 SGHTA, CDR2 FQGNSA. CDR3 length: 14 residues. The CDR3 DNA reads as TGTGCCAGCAGCTTACGCGACAGGGGGAGCGGGCAGTTCTTC. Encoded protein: CASSLRDRGSGQFF.

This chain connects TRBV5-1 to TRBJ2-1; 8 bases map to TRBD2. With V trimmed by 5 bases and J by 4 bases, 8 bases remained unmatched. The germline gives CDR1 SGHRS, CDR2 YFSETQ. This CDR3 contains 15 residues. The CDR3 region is CASSSQRGRYNEQFF. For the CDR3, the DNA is TGCGCCAGCAGTTCTCAGCGGGGGAGGTACAATGAGCAGTTCTTC.

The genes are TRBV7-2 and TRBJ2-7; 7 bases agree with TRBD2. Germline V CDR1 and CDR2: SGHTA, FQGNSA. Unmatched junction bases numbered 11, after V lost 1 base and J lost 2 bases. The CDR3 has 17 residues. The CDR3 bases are TGTGCCAGCAGCTTAGGGAGCAGCGGGACTGGGACCTACGAGCAGTACTTC. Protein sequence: CASSLGSSGTGTYEQYF.

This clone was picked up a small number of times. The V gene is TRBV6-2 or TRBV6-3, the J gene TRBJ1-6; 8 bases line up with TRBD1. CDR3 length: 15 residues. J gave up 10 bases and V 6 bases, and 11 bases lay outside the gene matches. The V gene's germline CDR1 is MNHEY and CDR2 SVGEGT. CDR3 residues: CASSSLRGRVSPLHF. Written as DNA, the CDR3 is TGTGCCAGCAGCTCTCTCAGGGGGCGCGTGTCACCCCTCCACTTT.

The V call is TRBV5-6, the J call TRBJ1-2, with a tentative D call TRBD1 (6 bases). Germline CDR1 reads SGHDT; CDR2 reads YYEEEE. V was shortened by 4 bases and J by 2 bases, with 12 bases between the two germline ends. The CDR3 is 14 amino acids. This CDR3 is CASSPRDKNYGYTF. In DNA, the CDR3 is TGTGCCAGCAGCCCCCGGGACAAAAACTATGGCTACACCTTC.

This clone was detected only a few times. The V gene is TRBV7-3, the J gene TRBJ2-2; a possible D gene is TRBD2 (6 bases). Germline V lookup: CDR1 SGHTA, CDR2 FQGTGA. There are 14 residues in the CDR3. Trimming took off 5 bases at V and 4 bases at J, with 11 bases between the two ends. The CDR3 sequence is CASSPGGSTGELFF. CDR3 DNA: TGTGCCAGCAGCCCCGGGGGTAGCACCGGGGAGCTGTTTTTT.

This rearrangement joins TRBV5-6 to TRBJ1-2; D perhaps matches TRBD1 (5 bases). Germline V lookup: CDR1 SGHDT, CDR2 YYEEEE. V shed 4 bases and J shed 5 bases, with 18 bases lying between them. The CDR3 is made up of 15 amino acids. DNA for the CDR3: TGTGCCAGCAGCACCAAAGAGGCAGGGCGATATGGCTACACCTTC. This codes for CASSTKEAGRYGYTF.

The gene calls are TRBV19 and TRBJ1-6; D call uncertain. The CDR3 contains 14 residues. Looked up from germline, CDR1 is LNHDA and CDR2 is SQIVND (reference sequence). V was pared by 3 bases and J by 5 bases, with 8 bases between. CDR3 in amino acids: CASSIAGNNSPLHF. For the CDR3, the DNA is TGTGCCAGTAGTATCGCGGGCAATAATTCACCCCTCCACTTT.

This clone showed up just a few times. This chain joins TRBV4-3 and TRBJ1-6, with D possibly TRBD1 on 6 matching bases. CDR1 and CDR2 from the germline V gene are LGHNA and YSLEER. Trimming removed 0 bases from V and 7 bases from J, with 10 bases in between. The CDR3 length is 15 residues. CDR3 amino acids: CASSQDSTGNSPLHF. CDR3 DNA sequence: TGCGCCAGCAGCCAAGATTCTACAGGGAATTCACCCCTCCACTTT.

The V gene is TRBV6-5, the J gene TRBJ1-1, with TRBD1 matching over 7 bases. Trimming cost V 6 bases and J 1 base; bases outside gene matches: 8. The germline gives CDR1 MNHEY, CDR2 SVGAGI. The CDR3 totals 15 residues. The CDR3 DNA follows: TGTGCCAGCAGAGAGGGACAGCGGTCGAACACTGAAGCTTTCTTT. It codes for CASREGQRSNTEAFF.

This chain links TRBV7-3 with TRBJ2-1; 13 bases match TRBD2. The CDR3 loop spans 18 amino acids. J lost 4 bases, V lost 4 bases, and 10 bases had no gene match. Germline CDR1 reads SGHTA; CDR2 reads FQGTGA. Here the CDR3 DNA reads TGTGCCAGCAGCTCGGGACTAGCGGGACTTGGGGGATACAATGAGCAGTTCTTC. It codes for CASSSGLAGLGGYNEQFF. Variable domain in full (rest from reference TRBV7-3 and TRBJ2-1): GAGVSQTPSNKVTEKGKYVELRCDPISGHTALYWYRQSLGQGPEFLIYFQGTGAADDSGLPNDRFFAVRPEGSVSTLKIQRTERGDSAVYLCASSSGLAGLGGYNEQFFGPGTRLTVL.

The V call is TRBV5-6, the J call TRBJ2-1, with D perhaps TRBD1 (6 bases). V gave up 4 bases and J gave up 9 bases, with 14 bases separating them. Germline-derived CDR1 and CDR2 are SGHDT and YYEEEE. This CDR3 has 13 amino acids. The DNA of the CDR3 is TGTGCCAGCAGCCCCGGACAGTCAGGTGAGCAGTTCTTC. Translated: CASSPGQSGEQFF.

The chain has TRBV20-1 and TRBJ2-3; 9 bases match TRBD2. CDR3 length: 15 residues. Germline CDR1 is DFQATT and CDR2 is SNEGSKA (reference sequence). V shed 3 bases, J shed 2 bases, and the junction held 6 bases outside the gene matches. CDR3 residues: CSASGGRVYTDTQYF. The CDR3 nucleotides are TGCAGTGCTAGTGGCGGGAGGGTATACACAGATACGCAGTATTTT.